This record concerns one T cell receptor (beta chain) sequence. Its antigen is unidentified. CDR3 length: 15 amino acids. V dropped 4 bases and J dropped 7 bases, with 16 bases sitting between them. CDR1 and CDR2 from the germline V gene are MRHNA and SNTAGT. These data are taken from a study of cytomegalovirus exposure and HLA in healthy donors. This PCR relied on a set of 60 Vbeta primers and 13 Jbeta primers. Using immunoSEQ multiplex PCR, the repertoire was profiled, and TCRdb retains in-frame clones only, with some absent. Of about 190,000 clones in the sample, 79% are singletons; the top ten hold 1.6%. Study-level results: Later work showed greater clonal expansion in HLA-associated TCR beta chains than in equally common others. Testing in vitro showed a few CMV-associated chains specific for CMV antigens.

Despite likely unrecorded immune exposures, the donors were nominally healthy at the time of sampling. The chain carries TRBV6-4 and TRBJ2-2, with a tentative D call TRBD1 (5 bases). The sequence derives from a woman in her late teens or twenties in good health and CMV-seronegative. Specimen: PBMCs. CDR3 DNA: TGTGCCAGCAGTGGTGACCGTGCAGGGATCGGGGAGCTGTTTTTT. This sequence encodes CASSGDRAGIGELFF.